This is a list of T cell receptor beta chains from one sample in a study of T cell responses to AZD1222 COVID-19 vaccine. Repertoires were generated with immunoSEQ multiplex PCR, while TCRdb's copy carries only in-frame clones and drops some. The sample includes 65,000 to 85,000 clones, 90% of them seen just once. The sample was peripheral blood, taken on day 0 of AZD1222 vaccination. These receptors were taken from an adult in good health. CDR3s include the opening cysteine and the closing phenylalanine or tryptophan. Clone sizes are given selectively: once, few, many, or a class where the clone is expanded.

>-|TRBJ2-3|TRBV30
CAGTTGGTSTDTQYF
>-|TRBJ1-3|TRBV27
CASRTGRGNTIYF
>-|TRBJ1-4|TRBV2
CASSAGGEEKLFF
>-|TRBJ2-7|TRBV3-1/TRBV3-2
CASSQGLPGLNYEQYF
>-|TRBJ2-5|TRBV5-1
CASSLADRVQETQYF
>-|TRBJ2-4|TRBV24-1
CATSDSGQGVTDIQYF
>-|TRBJ1-5|TRBV28
CASSLRSGKSQPQHF
>-|TRBJ2-7|TRBV3-1/TRBV3-2
CASSQDSVYEQYF
>-|TRBJ1-5|TRBV5-6
CASSVGPSNQPQHF
>-|TRBJ2-5|TRBV6-5
CASSYIVGGGETQYF
>-|TRBJ2-7|TRBV14
CASSQDSLPNSQYKYEQYF
>-|TRBJ2-1|TRBV5-1
CASSLDPGGREQFF
>-|TRBJ2-5|TRBV6-1
CASSERKGIQETQYF
>-|TRBJ1-1|TRBV7-9
CASSFRGGGWDTEAFF
>-|TRBJ2-1|TRBV13
CASSSHPTLAGAGEQFF
>-|TRBJ1-5|TRBV7-8
CASSDPSRGKRNQPQHF
>-|TRBJ1-3|TRBV6-6
CASSTETDTIYF
>-|TRBJ1-5|TRBV24-1
CATSDDGNQPQHF
>-|TRBJ1-5|TRBV7-2
CASSLKSGVGNQPQHF
>-|TRBJ1-2|TRBV5-6
CASSLRQIHSPYGYTF
>-|TRBJ2-1|TRBV9
CASSPGLPNEQFF
>-|TRBJ2-3|TRBV27
CAIDPITSDRDGGDTQYF
>-|TRBJ1-3|TRBV4-1
CASSPWTAISSGNTIYF
>-|TRBJ1-1|TRBV3-1/TRBV3-2
CASRKTGEGAEAFF
>-|TRBJ1-5|TRBV27
CATGGAEGLNQPQHF
>-|TRBJ2-1|TRBV2
CASSEDAVAYNEQFF
>-|TRBJ2-7|TRBV11-3
CASSPSRAGSSYEQYF
>-|TRBJ1-1|TRBV6-5
CASSAGHANTEAFF
>-|TRBJ1-4|TRBV28
CASSSSDRGEEKLFF
>-|TRBJ2-2|TRBV11-2
CASSLSPGPSGELFF
>-|TRBJ2-1|TRBV19
CASSIAHSTEQFF
>-|TRBJ2-1|TRBV11-2
CASSYGGPLNEQFF
>-|TRBJ2-1|TRBV4-1
CASSQGSGGSSYNEQFF
>-|TRBJ1-3|TRBV3-1/TRBV3-2
CASSFRQSGNTIYF
>-|TRBJ2-5|TRBV9
CASSVGGETQYF
>once|TRBJ2-1|TRBV7-2
CASSLGGTGHLNEQFF